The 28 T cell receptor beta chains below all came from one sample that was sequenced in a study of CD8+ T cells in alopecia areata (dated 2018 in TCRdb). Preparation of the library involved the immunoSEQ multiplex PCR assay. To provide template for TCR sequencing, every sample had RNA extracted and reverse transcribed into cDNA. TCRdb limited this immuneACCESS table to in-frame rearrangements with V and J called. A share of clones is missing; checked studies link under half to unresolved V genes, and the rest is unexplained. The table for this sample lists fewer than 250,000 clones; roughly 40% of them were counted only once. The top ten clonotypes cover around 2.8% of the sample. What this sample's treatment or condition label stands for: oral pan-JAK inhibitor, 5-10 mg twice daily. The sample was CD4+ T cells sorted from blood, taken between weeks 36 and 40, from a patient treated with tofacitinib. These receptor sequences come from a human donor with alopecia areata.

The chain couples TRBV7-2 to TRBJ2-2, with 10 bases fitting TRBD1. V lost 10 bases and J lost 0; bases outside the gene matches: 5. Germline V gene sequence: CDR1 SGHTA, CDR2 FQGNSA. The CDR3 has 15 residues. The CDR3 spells CATSGTGANTGELFF. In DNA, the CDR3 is TGTGCCACATCAGGGACAGGGGCGAACACCGGGGAGCTGTTTTTT. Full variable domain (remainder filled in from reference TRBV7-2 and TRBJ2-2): GAGVSQSPSNKVTEKGKDVELRCDPISGHTALYWYRQSLGQGLEFLIYFQGNSAPDKSGLPSDRFSAERTGGSVSTLTIQRTQQEDSAVYLCATSGTGANTGELFFGEGSRLTVL.

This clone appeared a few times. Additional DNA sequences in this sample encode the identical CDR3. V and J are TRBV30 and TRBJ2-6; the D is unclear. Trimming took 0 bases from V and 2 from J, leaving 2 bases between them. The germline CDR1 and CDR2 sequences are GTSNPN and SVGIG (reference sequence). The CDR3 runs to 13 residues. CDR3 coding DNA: TGTGCCTGGAGTGTAACTGGGGCCAACGTCCTGACTTTC. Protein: CAWSVTGANVLTF.

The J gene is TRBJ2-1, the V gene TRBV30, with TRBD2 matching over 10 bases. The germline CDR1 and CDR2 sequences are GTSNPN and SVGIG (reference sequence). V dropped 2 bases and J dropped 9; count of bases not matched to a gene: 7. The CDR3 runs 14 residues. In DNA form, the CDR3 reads TGTGCCTGGAGTAGACTAGCGGGTGGAAGTGAGCAGTTCTTC. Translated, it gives CAWSRLAGGSEQFF.

CDR3 DNA: TGCAGCGTTGGAAGGGACAATACTAGGACAGATACGCAGTATTTT. This encodes CSVGRDNTRTDTQYF. The chain carries TRBV29-1 and TRBJ2-3; possibly TRBD1 for D (6 bases). Germline V gene data show CDR1 as SQVTM and CDR2 as ANQGSEA. Trimming shortened V by 4 bases and J by 3 bases, and 17 bases separated the two germline ends. The CDR3 runs to 15 residues.

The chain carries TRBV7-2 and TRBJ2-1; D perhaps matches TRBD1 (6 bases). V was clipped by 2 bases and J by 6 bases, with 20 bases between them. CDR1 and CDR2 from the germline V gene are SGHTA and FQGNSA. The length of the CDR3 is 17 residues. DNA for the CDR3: TGTGCCAGCAGCTTAATGTTCGGAAGGGGGTTCCTCAATGAGCAGTTCTTC. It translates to CASSLMFGRGFLNEQFF.

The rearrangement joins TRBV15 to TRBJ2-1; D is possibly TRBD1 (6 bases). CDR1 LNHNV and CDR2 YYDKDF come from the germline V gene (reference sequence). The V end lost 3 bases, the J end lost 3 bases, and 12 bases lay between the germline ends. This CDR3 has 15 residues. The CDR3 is CATSRDRGGYNEQFF. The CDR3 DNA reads TGTGCCACCAGCAGGGACAGAGGTGGCTACAATGAGCAGTTCTTC.

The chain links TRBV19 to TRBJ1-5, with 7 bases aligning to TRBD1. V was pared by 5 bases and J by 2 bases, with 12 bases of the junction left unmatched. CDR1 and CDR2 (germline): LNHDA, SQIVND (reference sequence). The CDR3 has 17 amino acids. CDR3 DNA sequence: TGTGCCAGTAGTCGGGACAGCCCCCTTAATGGCAATCAGCCCCAGCATTTT. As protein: CASSRDSPLNGNQPQHF.

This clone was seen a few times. Here the CDR3 reads CASSRRAAERETQYF. The CDR3 DNA reads TGTGCCAGCAGCCGCCGGGCCGCAGAGAGAGAGACCCAGTACTTC. The chain uses TRBV7-2 and TRBJ2-5; D unclear. Trimming took off 5 bases at V and 4 bases at J, with 17 bases between the two ends. The CDR3 has 15 amino acids. The germline gives CDR1 SGHTA, CDR2 FQGNSA.

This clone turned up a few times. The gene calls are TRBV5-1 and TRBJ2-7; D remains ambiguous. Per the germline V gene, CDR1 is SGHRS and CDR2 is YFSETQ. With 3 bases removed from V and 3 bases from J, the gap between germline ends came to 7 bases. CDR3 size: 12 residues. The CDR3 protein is CASSSNLYEQYF. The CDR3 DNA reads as TGCGCCAGCAGCTCCAATCTCTACGAGCAGTACTTC.

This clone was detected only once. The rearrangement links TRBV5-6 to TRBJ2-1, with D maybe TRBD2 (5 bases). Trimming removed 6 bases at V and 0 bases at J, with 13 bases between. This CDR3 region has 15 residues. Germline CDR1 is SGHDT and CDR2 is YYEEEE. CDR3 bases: TGTGCCAGCACCCCGGGATCGGGCTCCTACAATGAGCAGTTCTTC. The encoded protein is CASTPGSGSYNEQFF.

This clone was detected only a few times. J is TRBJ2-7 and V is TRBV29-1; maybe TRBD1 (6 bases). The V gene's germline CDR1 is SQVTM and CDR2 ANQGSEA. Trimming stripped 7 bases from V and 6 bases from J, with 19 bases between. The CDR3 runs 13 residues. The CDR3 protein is CSASQQGFGEQYF. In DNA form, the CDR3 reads TGCAGCGCATCACAACAGGGATTTGGCGAGCAGTACTTC.

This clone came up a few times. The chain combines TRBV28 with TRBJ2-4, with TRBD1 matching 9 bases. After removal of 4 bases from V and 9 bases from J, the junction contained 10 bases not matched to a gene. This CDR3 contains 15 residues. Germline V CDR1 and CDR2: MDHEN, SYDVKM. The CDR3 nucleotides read TGTGCCAGCAGTTCCTCGGGACAGGGTTATAGCATTCAGTACTTC. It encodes CASSSSGQGYSIQYF.

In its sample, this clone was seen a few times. The CDR3: CAIGTSGTSSTDTQYF. Written as DNA, the CDR3 is TGTGCCATAGGGACTAGCGGCACCTCTAGCACAGATACGCAGTATTTT. This rearrangement joins TRBV6-6 to TRBJ2-3; 11 bases map to TRBD2. The trim removed 10 bases at V and 0 bases at J, leaving 9 bases unmatched. This CDR3 comprises 16 residues. CDR1 and CDR2 (germline): MNHNY, SVGAGI (reference sequence).

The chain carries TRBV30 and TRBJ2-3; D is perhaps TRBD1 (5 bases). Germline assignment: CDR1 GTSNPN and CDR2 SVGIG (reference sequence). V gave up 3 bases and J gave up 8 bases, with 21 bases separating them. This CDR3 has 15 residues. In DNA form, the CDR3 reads TGTGCCTGGAGGCAGATAGGGGTAAATTGGATTACGCAGTATTTT. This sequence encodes CAWRQIGVNWITQYF.

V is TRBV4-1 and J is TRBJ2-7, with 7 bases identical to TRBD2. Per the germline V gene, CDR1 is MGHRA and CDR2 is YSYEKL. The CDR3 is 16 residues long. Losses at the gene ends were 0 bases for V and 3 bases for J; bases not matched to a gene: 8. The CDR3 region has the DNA TGCGCCAGCAGCCAAGATAGTCGAGCGGGGCACTACGAGCAGTACTTC. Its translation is CASSQDSRAGHYEQYF.

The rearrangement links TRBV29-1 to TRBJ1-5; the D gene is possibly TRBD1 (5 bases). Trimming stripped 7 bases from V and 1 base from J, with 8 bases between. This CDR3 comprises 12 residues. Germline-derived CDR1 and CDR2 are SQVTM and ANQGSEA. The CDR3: CSAGGSNQPQHF. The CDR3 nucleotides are TGCAGCGCTGGGGGGAGCAATCAGCCCCAGCATTTT.

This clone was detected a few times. The CDR3 region is CASSVNQRVTYEQYF. CDR3 sequence (DNA): TGTGCCAGCAGTGTGAACCAGCGGGTTACCTACGAGCAGTACTTC. This rearrangement joins TRBV6-1 to TRBJ2-7; D possibly corresponds to TRBD2 (6 bases). This CDR3 comprises 15 residues. In germline, CDR1 is MNHNS, CDR2 SASEGT. V shed 4 bases and J shed 2 bases, with 15 bases lying between them.

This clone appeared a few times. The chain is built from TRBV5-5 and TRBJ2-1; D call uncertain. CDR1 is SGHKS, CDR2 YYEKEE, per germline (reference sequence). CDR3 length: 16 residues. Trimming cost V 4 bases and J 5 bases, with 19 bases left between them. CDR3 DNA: TGTGCCAGCAGCGTGCTCTGGTTGTCGTTGGACAATGAGCAGTTCTTC. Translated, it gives CASSVLWLSLDNEQFF.

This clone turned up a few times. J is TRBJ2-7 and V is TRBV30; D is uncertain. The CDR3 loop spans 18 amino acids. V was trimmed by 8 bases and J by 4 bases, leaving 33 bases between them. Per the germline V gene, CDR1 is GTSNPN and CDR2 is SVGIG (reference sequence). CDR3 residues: CAGPKSPQIPLIPYEQYF. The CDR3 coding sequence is TGTGCCGGCCCCAAATCCCCTCAAATTCCCCTGATTCCTTACGAGCAGTACTTC.

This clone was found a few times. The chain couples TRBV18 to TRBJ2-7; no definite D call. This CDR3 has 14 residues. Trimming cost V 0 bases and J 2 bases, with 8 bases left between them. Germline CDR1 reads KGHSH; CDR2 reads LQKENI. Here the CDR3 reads CASSPPSATYEQYF. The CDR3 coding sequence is TGTGCCAGCTCACCACCGTCAGCTACCTACGAGCAGTACTTC. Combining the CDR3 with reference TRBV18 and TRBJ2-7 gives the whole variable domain NAGVMQNPRHLVRRRGQEARLRCSPMKGHSHVYWYRQLPEEGLKFMVYLQKENIIDESGMPKERFSAEFPKEGPSILRIQQVVRGDSAAYFCASSPPSATYEQYFGPGTRLTVT.

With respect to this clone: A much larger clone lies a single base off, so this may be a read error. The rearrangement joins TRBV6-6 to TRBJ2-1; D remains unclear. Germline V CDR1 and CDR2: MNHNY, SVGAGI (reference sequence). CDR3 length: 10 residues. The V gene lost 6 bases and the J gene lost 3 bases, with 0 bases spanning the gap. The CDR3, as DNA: TGTGCCAGCAGCTACAATGAGCAGTTCTTC. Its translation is CASSYNEQFF.

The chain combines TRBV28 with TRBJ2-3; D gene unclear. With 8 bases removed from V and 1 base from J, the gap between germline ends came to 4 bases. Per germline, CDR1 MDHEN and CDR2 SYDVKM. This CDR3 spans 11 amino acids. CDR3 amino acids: CASGGTDTQYF. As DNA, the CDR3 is TGTGCCAGCGGGGGCACAGATACGCAGTATTTT. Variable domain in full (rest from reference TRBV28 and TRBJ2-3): DVKVTQSSRYLVKRTGEKVFLECVQDMDHENMFWYRQDPGLGLRLIYFSYDVKMKEKGDIPEGYSVSREKKERFSLILESASTNQTSMYLCASGGTDTQYFGPGTRLTVL.

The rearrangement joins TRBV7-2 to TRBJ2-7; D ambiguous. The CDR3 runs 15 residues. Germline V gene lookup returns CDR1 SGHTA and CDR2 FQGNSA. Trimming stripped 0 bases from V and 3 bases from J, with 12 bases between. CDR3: CASSLAVVANYEQYF. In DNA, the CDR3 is TGTGCCAGCAGCTTAGCTGTTGTAGCCAACTACGAGCAGTACTTC.

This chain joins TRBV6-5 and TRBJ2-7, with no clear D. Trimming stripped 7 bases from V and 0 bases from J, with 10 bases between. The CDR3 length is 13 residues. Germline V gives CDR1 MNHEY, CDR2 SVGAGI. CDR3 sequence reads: CASTDLSSYEQYF. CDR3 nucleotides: TGTGCCAGCACTGACTTGAGCTCCTACGAGCAGTACTTC.

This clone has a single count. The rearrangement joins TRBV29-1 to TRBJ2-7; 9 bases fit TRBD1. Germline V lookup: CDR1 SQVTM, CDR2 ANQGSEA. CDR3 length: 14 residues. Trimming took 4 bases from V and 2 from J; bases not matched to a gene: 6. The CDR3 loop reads CSVVSGTGPYEQYF. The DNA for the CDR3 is TGCAGCGTTGTTTCCGGGACAGGGCCCTACGAGCAGTACTTC.

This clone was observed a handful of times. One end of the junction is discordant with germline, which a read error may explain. As DNA, the CDR3 is TGTGCCAGAAGTTTAGGGTTGGGAGAGGGCCCTTACTACGAGCAGTACTTC. This sequence encodes CARSLGLGEGPYYEQYF. The chain uses TRBV27 and TRBJ2-7; a possible D gene is TRBD2 (5 bases). This CDR3 is built from 17 residues. In germline, CDR1 is MNHEY, CDR2 SMNVEV (reference sequence).

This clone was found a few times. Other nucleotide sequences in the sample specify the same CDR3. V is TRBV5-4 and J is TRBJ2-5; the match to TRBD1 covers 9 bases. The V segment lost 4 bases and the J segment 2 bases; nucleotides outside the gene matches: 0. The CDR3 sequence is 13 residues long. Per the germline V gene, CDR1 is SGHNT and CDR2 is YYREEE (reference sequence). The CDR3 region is CASSGTGQETQYF. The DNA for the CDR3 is TGTGCCAGCAGCGGGACAGGGCAAGAGACCCAGTACTTC.

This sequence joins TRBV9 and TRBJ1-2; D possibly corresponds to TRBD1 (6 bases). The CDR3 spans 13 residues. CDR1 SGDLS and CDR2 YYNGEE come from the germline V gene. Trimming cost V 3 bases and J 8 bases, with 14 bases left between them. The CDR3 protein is CASSDQGLRGYTF. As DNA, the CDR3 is TGTGCCAGCAGCGACCAGGGGTTGAGGGGCTACACCTTC.